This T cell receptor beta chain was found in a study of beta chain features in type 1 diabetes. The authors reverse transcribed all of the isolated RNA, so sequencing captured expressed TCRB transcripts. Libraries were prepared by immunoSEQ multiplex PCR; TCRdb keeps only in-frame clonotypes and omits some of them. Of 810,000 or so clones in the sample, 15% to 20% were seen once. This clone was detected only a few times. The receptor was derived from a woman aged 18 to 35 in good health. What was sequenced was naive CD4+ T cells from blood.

For the CDR3, the DNA is TGTGCCAGCAGCGTCGCGGACAGCCGAGGCTACACCTTC. Residues: CASSVADSRGYTF. The chain recombines TRBV9 with TRBJ1-2, with a tentative D call TRBD1 (6 bases). Per germline, CDR1 SGDLS and CDR2 YYNGEE. This CDR3 contains 13 residues. V lost 2 bases and J 8 bases, leaving 13 bases between the germline ends.